A single sample is the source of the 19 T cell receptor beta chains below, sequenced in a study of identical twins. TCRdb called the 5' RACE reads again in MiXCR, with one record for every CDR3 protein. The sample has 1.5 million to 2 million distinct CDR3 sequences; about 32% are singletons. The sequenced sample consisted of cord blood. These receptors all stem from a newborn girl in good health.

The V and J genes are TRBV20-1 and TRBJ2-4; 9 nucleotides match TRBD2. The assigned J gene may be wrong: the sequence end matches TRBJ2-7 better. Germline CDR1 DFQATT, CDR2 SNEGSKA (reference sequence). The CDR3 is 15 amino acids. CDR3 in amino acids: CSARVPLAGRNEQYF. The DNA of the CDR3 is TGCAGTGCTAGGGTCCCTCTAGCGGGAAGGAACGAGCAGTACTTC.

A few counts support this clonotype. This chain uses TRBV20-1 with TRBJ2-3; 9 bases are shared with TRBD2. The CDR3 covers 16 residues. After removal of 0 bases from V and 6 bases from J, the junction contained 10 bases not matched to a gene. Germline V gene sequence: CDR1 DFQATT, CDR2 SNEGSKA (reference sequence). The CDR3 nucleotides are TGCAGTGCTAGAGATCTCTGGCGGGGGGGCAGGGATACGCAGTATTTT. Translating it yields CSARDLWRGGRDTQYF.

The chain couples TRBV12-3 or TRBV12-4 to TRBJ2-7; 12 bases match TRBD2. This CDR3 has 16 amino acids. V trimming: 9 bases; J trimming: 7 bases; junction bases outside the gene matches: 16. The CDR3 region has the DNA TGTGCCAGTCAGGGGGCTAGCGGGAGGGCTTACAATGAGCAGTACTTC. This sequence encodes CASQGASGRAYNEQYF.

The sample holds a few counts of this clonotype. V gene TRBV12-3 or TRBV12-4 combines with J gene TRBJ1-6; a possible D gene is TRBD1 (5 bases). The CDR3 loop spans 16 amino acids. V lost 5 bases, J lost 2 bases, and 13 bases lay in between. CDR3 protein: CASSPDGGAYNSPLHF. In nucleotides, the CDR3 is TGTGCCAGCAGTCCCGACGGGGGGGCCTATAATTCACCCCTCCACTTT.

V usage is TRBV27 and J usage is TRBJ1-2, with D possibly TRBD1 on 5 matching bases. Germline assignment: CDR1 MNHEY and CDR2 SMNVEV (reference sequence). Trimming stripped 2 bases from V and 2 bases from J, with 21 bases between. The CDR3 loop spans 18 amino acids. The chain's CDR3 is CASSLLRGSNKGNYGYTF. CDR3 in DNA: TGTGCCAGCAGTTTACTTAGGGGATCCAACAAGGGGAACTATGGCTACACCTTC.

V is TRBV29-1 and J is TRBJ2-3, with a tentative D call TRBD1 (6 bases). Deletions cut 6 bases from V and 6 bases from J, with 13 bases between. The germline gives CDR1 SQVTM, CDR2 ANQGSEA. This CDR3 contains 12 residues. In DNA, the CDR3 is TGCAGCGTCTTCACAGGGTTCGATACGCAGTATTTT. Translation: CSVFTGFDTQYF.

The rearrangement links TRBV2 to TRBJ2-3; the match to TRBD2 covers 9 bases. Germline trimming cut 3 bases from V and 5 bases from J; bases unmatched to any gene: 12. This CDR3 has 17 residues. CDR1 SNHLY and CDR2 FYNNEI come from the germline V gene. The CDR3 nucleotides are TGTGCCAGCAGTGACGGAGGTAGCGGGAGAGCAGGAGATACGCAGTATTTT. This gives the protein CASSDGGSGRAGDTQYF.

The rearrangement uses TRBV7-2 and TRBJ2-1, with D uncertain. V shed 2 bases and J shed 12 bases, with 14 bases lying between them. The CDR3 contains 13 residues. In germline, CDR1 is SGHTA, CDR2 FQGNSA. CDR3 sequence (DNA): TGTGCCAGCAGCTTACCATCCACCTCGGGGCAGTTCTTC. Translated: CASSLPSTSGQFF.

The J gene is TRBJ2-7, the V gene TRBV5-1; no reliable D call. Deletions cut 0 bases from V and 3 bases from J, with 13 bases between. The germline V gene encodes CDR1 SGHRS and CDR2 YFSETQ. There are 15 residues in the CDR3. The DNA for the CDR3 is TGCGCCAGCAGCTTGGGTGGAGAAATAAGCTACGAGCAGTACTTC. Residues: CASSLGGEISYEQYF.

V gene TRBV20-1 combines with J gene TRBJ1-1; the D is unclear. V lost 6 bases and J 5 bases, leaving 19 bases between the germline ends. This CDR3 has 14 residues. Germline V gene lookup returns CDR1 DFQATT and CDR2 SNEGSKA (reference sequence). CDR3 in amino acids: CSAGTVLPPTEAFF. DNA of the CDR3: TGCAGTGCCGGAACCGTACTCCCCCCGACTGAAGCTTTCTTT.

There are a few counts of this clonotype. CDR3: CASRENRGRTYNEQFF. DNA of the CDR3: TGTGCCAGCAGGGAGAACCGCGGGAGGACCTACAATGAGCAGTTCTTC. The chain employs TRBV7-8 and TRBJ2-1, with TRBD2 matching over 8 bases. V trimming: 6 bases; J trimming: 2 bases; junction bases outside the gene matches: 9. The length of the CDR3 is 16 residues. Germline CDR1 and CDR2: SGHVS and FQNEAQ.

The chain joins TRBV7-2 to TRBJ2-4; D not resolved. This CDR3 region has 16 residues. Germline V lookup: CDR1 SGHTA, CDR2 FQGNSA. Trimming left V 2 bases short and J 1 base short, with 12 bases between. The CDR3 sequence is CASSLRPVAAKNIQYF. The CDR3 DNA reads as TGTGCCAGCAGCTTAAGGCCGGTAGCTGCCAAAAACATTCAGTACTTC.

The chain recombines TRBV20-1 with TRBJ1-2; D gene unclear. The CDR3 is made up of 12 amino acids. V lost 2 bases and J 2 bases, leaving 6 bases between the germline ends. Germline CDR1 is DFQATT and CDR2 is SNEGSKA (reference sequence). DNA for the CDR3: TGCAGTGCTAGATTCGGGAACTATGGCTACACCTTC. Residues: CSARFGNYGYTF.

The table lists this clonotype with a few counts. V usage is TRBV7-2 and J usage is TRBJ1-1, with 9 bases aligning to TRBD1. V was pared by 5 bases and J by 4 bases, with 5 bases of the junction left unmatched. Germline V lookup: CDR1 SGHTA, CDR2 FQGNSA. The CDR3 is 14 residues long. The CDR3 reads CASSIQGAVTEAFF. The CDR3 region has the DNA TGTGCCAGCAGCATACAGGGGGCGGTCACTGAAGCTTTCTTT.

The rearrangement links TRBV16 to TRBJ1-1, with D hard to call. Between the trimmed V and J ends, which lost 1 base and 7 bases, there was a span of 13 bases. There are 14 residues in the CDR3. CDR1 is KGHSY and CDR2 is FQNENV in the germline V gene. The CDR3: CASSQWQAAFEAFF. The CDR3 bases are TGTGCCAGCAGCCAATGGCAGGCTGCGTTTGAAGCTTTCTTT.

This clonotype appeared a few times. The J gene is TRBJ1-4, the V gene TRBV5-1, with a possible D match to TRBD1 (6 bases). Germline CDR1 is SGHRS and CDR2 is YFSETQ. This CDR3 region has 16 residues. V lost 2 bases, J lost 7 bases, and 18 bases lay in between. CDR3 residues: CASSFNAQGGGEKLFF. As DNA, the CDR3 is TGCGCCAGCAGCTTCAATGCACAGGGAGGGGGTGAAAAACTGTTTTTT.

This clonotype was seen only a few times. The chain links TRBV15 to TRBJ2-3; possible D gene TRBD1, 6 bases. This CDR3 comprises 14 residues. Germline V gives CDR1 LNHNV, CDR2 YYDKDF (reference sequence). Between the trimmed V and J ends, which lost 1 base and 3 bases, there was a span of 8 bases. The CDR3 is CATSRGRGTDTQYF. CDR3 nucleotide sequence: TGTGCCACCAGCAGAGGCAGGGGAACAGATACGCAGTATTTT.

V usage is TRBV6-1 and J usage is TRBJ2-5; D gene ambiguous. The germline V gene encodes CDR1 MNHNS and CDR2 SASEGT. V was cut by 6 bases and J by 1 base, with 9 bases left in between. This CDR3 is built from 13 residues. This chain's CDR3 is CASRSEFQETQYF. DNA of the CDR3: TGTGCCAGCAGGTCAGAGTTCCAAGAGACCCAGTACTTC.

CDR3 sequence (DNA): TGTGCCAGCAGTTTATGGGGACAGGACATTCAGTACTTC. Protein sequence: CASSLWGQDIQYF. J is TRBJ2-4 and V is TRBV27, with 8 nucleotides matching TRBD1. Unmatched junction bases numbered 1, after V lost 1 base and J lost 8 bases. The CDR3 totals 13 residues. Germline lookup yields CDR1 MNHEY and CDR2 SMNVEV (reference sequence).